This TCR beta chain was obtained from a study of T cells in Graves' hyperthyroidism and ophthalmopathy. Study-wide results and caveats: The majority of expanded thyroid clonotypes above 0.001 also appeared in blood.

Authors of the study amplified TCR beta CDR3 regions from RNA transcripts. The primer set for the first-round RT-PCR of the TCR CDR3 was HTBI. TCRdb recomputed calls from the multiplex PCR reads with MiXCR, one row per CDR3 protein. The sample yields some 490,000 distinct CDR3 sequences, 15% to 20% seen once. About this clonotype: Its antigen is not identified.

The sequenced sample was blood. This clonotype originated in a woman in her twenties or thirties with Graves' ophthalmopathy.

CDR3 bases: TGCAGTGCTATACGCGGACAGCCAAATCAGCCCCAGCATTTT. Its translation is CSAIRGQPNQPQHF. The V gene is TRBV20-1, the J gene TRBJ1-5; TRBD1 might be the D (6 bases). The CDR3 consists of 14 residues. Per germline, CDR1 DFQATT and CDR2 SNEGSKA (reference sequence). Trimming pared 4 bases from V and 4 bases from J, leaving 14 bases between.